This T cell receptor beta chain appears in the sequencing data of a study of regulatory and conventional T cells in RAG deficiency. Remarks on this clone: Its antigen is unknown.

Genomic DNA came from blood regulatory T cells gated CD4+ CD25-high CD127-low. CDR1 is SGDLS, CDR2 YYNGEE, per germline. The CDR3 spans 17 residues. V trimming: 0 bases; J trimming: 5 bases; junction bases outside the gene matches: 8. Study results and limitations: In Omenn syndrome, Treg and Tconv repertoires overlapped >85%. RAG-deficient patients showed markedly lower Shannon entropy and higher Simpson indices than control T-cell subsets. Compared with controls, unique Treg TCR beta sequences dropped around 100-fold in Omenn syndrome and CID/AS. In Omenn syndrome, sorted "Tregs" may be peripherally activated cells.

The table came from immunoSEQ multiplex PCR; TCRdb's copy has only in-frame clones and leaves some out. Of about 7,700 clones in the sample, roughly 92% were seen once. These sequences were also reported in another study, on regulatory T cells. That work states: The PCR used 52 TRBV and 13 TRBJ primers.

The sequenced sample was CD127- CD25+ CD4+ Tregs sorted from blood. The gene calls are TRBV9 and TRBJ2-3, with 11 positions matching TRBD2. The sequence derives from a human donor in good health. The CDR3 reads CASSVALLAGVGDTQYF. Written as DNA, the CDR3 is TGTGCCAGCAGCGTAGCTTTACTAGCGGGAGTGGGAGATACGCAGTATTTT.